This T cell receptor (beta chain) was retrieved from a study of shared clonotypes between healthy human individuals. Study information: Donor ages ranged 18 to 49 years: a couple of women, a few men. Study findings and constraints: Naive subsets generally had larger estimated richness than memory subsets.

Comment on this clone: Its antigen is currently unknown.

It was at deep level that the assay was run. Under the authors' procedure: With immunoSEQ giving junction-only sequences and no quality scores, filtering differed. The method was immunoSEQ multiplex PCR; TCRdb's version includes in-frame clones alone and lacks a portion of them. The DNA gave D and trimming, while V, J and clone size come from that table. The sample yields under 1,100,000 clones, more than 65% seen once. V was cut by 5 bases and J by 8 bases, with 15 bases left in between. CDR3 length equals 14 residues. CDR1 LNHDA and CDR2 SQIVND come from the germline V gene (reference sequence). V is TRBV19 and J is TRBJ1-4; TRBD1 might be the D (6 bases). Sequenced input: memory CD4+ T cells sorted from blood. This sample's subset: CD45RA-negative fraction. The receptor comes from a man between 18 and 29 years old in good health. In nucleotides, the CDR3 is TGTGCCAGTAGTCGAACAGGGTTGGGAGAAAAACTGTTTTTT. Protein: CASSRTGLGEKLFF.